Listed below are T cell receptor beta chains from one sample, sequenced in a study of shared clonotypes between healthy human individuals. TCRdb's copy holds only in-frame clones and misses some; the assay was immunoSEQ multiplex PCR. The sample includes about 2.1 million clones, just under 95% of them seen just once. Sequenced input: naive CD8+ T cells from PBMCs. The receptors here all came from a man in his late teens or twenties in good health. Some clones in this sample may be carry-over from other donors' samples. The CDR3 runs from the conserved cysteine through the conserved F or W. The order of the fields is D gene, J gene, V gene, clone size, CDR3 protein, CDR3 DNA. The D gene is left open where the match is weak. Only some rows state a clone size, as once, few, many or a class for expanded clones.

D: TRBD2; J: TRBJ2-7; V: TRBV7-8; size: once; CDR3: CASSPEATSGRGVYF; DNA: TGTGCCAGCAGCCCAGAGGCGACTAGCGGGAGAGGTGTGTACTTC
D: .; J: TRBJ2-7; V: TRBV28; size: .; CDR3: CASSLLGEEGYEQYF; DNA: TGTGCCAGCAGTTTATTGGGGGAGGAAGGCTACGAGCAGTACTTC
D: TRBD1; J: TRBJ2-7; V: TRBV27; size: .; CDR3: CASSPLTGGYEQYF; DNA: TGTGCCAGCAGCCCTCTCACAGGGGGTTACGAGCAGTACTTC
D: .; J: TRBJ2-7; V: TRBV6-6; size: .; CDR3: CASIQGVGSYEQYF; DNA: TGTGCCAGCATCCAGGGTGTCGGCTCCTACGAGCAGTACTTC
D: .; J: TRBJ1-1; V: TRBV13; size: .; CDR3: CASSSIRTGYTEAFF; DNA: TGTGCCAGCAGTTCCATTCGCACGGGGTACACTGAAGCTTTCTTT
D: TRBD2; J: TRBJ2-7; V: TRBV27; size: .; CDR3: CASSLLGSRLAGGISYF; DNA: TGTGCCAGCAGTTTATTGGGCTCTAGACTAGCGGGAGGTATTTCGTACTTC
D: .; J: TRBJ2-7; V: TRBV19; size: .; CDR3: CASSPGPAYEQYF; DNA: TGTGCCAGTAGTCCGGGCCCTGCCTACGAGCAGTACTTC
D: .; J: TRBJ2-2; V: TRBV27; size: .; CDR3: CASSLLGSATGELFF; DNA: TGTGCCAGCAGTTTACTGGGTAGCGCGACCGGGGAGCTGTTTTTT
D: .; J: TRBJ1-2; V: TRBV5-6; size: .; CDR3: CASSLNGAVDYTF; DNA: TGTGCCAGCAGCTTGAATGGGGCAGTGGACTACACCTTC
D: TRBD2; J: TRBJ2-6; V: TRBV27; size: .; CDR3: CASSFGAGAGANVLTF; DNA: TGTGCCAGCAGTTTCGGAGCGGGAGCTGGGGCCAACGTCCTGACTTTC
D: .; J: TRBJ2-1; V: TRBV7-9; size: once; CDR3: CASSYHLALNNEQFF; DNA: TGTGCCAGCAGCTACCACTTGGCCCTCAACAATGAGCAGTTCTTC
D: TRBD2; J: TRBJ2-1; V: TRBV4-1; size: .; CDR3: CASSQDPPLAGEDEQFF; DNA: TGCGCCAGCAGCCAAGACCCCCCCCTAGCGGGAGAGGATGAGCAGTTCTTC
D: .; J: TRBJ2-5; V: TRBV6-5; size: .; CDR3: CASSSQPGWETQYF; DNA: TGTGCCAGCAGTTCACAACCGGGTTGGGAGACCCAGTACTTC
D: .; J: TRBJ1-2; V: TRBV2; size: .; CDR3: CASLSQGANYGYTF; DNA: TGTGCCAGCCTCTCCCAGGGAGCTAACTATGGCTACACCTTC
D: .; J: TRBJ1-1; V: TRBV7-9; size: .; CDR3: CASFDSLNTEAFF; DNA: TGTGCCAGCTTTGACAGCCTGAACACTGAAGCTTTCTTT
D: TRBD1; J: TRBJ2-3; V: TRBV27; size: .; CDR3: CASSLGTEADTQYF; DNA: TGTGCCAGCAGTTTAGGGACAGAGGCAGATACGCAGTATTTT
D: .; J: TRBJ2-1; V: TRBV29-1; size: .; CDR3: CSVEPSYNEQFF; DNA: TGCAGCGTTGAACCTTCCTACAATGAGCAGTTCTTC
D: TRBD1; J: TRBJ1-2; V: TRBV28; size: .; CDR3: CASSLDRAVLTYGYTF; DNA: TGTGCCAGCAGCCTGGACAGGGCGGTCCTTACCTATGGCTACACCTTC
D: TRBD2; J: TRBJ2-3; V: TRBV13; size: .; CDR3: CASSLWSSGFTDTQYF; DNA: TGTGCCAGCAGCTTATGGTCTAGCGGGTTCACAGATACGCAGTATTTT
D: .; J: TRBJ2-6; V: TRBV28; size: .; CDR3: CASRDDPTGANVLTF; DNA: TGTGCCAGCAGGGATGATCCTACTGGGGCCAACGTCCTGACTTTC
D: .; J: TRBJ2-7; V: TRBV6-5; size: .; CDR3: CASSRDPSYEQYF; DNA: TGTGCCAGCAGCCGGGACCCCTCCTACGAGCAGTACTTC
D: .; J: TRBJ2-3; V: TRBV5-4; size: once; CDR3: CASSSPALLDTQYF; DNA: TGTGCCAGCAGCTCCCCTGCCCTCTTAGATACGCAGTATTTT
D: TRBD1; J: TRBJ2-5; V: TRBV28; size: .; CDR3: CASKLLRDRDEETQYF; DNA: TGTGCCAGCAAGCTACTCCGGGACAGGGATGAGGAGACCCAGTACTTC
D: TRBD2; J: TRBJ2-1; V: TRBV4-3; size: once; CDR3: CASSQDWEGTYNEQFF; DNA: TGCGCCAGCAGCCAAGATTGGGAGGGTACCTACAATGAGCAGTTCTTC
D: .; J: TRBJ1-1; V: TRBV7-9; size: .; CDR3: CASSLGQSEAFF; DNA: TGTGCCAGCAGCCTAGGACAGTCTGAAGCTTTCTTT
D: TRBD2; J: TRBJ2-2; V: TRBV7-9; size: .; CDR3: CASSLAAGESAGELFF; DNA: TGTGCCAGCAGCTTAGCGGCGGGAGAATCGGCCGGGGAGCTGTTTTTT
D: .; J: TRBJ2-5; V: TRBV4-3; size: .; CDR3: CASSQSNRRGEKETQYF; DNA: TGCGCCAGCAGCCAATCCAATAGAAGAGGGGAGAAAGAGACCCAGTACTTC
D: TRBD1; J: TRBJ1-5; V: TRBV9; size: once; CDR3: CASSTGTGGNQPQHF; DNA: TGTGCCAGCTCCACCGGAACAGGGGGCAATCAGCCCCAGCATTTT
D: .; J: TRBJ1-1; V: TRBV4-2; size: .; CDR3: CASSRSRGTEAFF; DNA: TGTGCCAGCAGCCGTTCCAGGGGCACTGAAGCTTTCTTT
D: .; J: TRBJ2-5; V: TRBV9; size: .; CDR3: CASSETGLRETQYF; DNA: TGTGCCAGCAGCGAAACAGGGCTTCGAGAGACCCAGTACTTC
D: .; J: TRBJ2-7; V: TRBV7-9; size: once; CDR3: CASSLGRFNIHEQYF; DNA: TGTGCCAGCAGCTTGGGACGGTTTAACATCCACGAGCAGTACTTC
D: TRBD2; J: TRBJ2-1; V: TRBV9; size: .; CDR3: CATGGTSMEQFF; DNA: TGTGCCACAGGGGGGACTAGCATGGAGCAGTTCTTC
D: TRBD2; J: TRBJ2-1; V: TRBV5-1; size: once; CDR3: CASSLAGLAGGYNEQFF; DNA: TGCGCCAGCAGCTTGGCGGGACTAGCGGGAGGATACAATGAGCAGTTCTTC
D: .; J: TRBJ2-3; V: TRBV28; size: .; CDR3: CASSLAGGGLTDTQYF; DNA: TGTGCCAGCAGTTTGGCAGGCGGAGGGTTAACAGATACGCAGTATTTT
D: .; J: TRBJ1-2; V: TRBV28; size: .; CDR3: CASSLWVGVKYGYTF; DNA: TGTGCCAGCAGTTTATGGGTTGGGGTGAAGTATGGCTACACCTTC
D: TRBD2; J: TRBJ2-5; V: TRBV11-2; size: .; CDR3: CASSQTRTSTETQYF; DNA: TGTGCCAGCAGCCAAACTCGGACTAGCACAGAGACCCAGTACTTC
D: .; J: TRBJ1-1; V: TRBV5-4; size: .; CDR3: CASSLWQGMPEAFF; DNA: TGTGCCAGCAGCTTGTGGCAGGGGATGCCTGAAGCTTTCTTT
D: .; J: TRBJ2-7; V: TRBV7-9; size: few; CDR3: CASSLGNEQYF; DNA: TGTGCCAGCAGCTTAGGCAACGAGCAGTACTTC
D: TRBD1; J: TRBJ2-7; V: TRBV7-2; size: .; CDR3: CASSYDRGLSYEQYF; DNA: TGTGCCAGCAGCTACGACAGGGGACTTTCCTACGAGCAGTACTTC
D: TRBD1; J: TRBJ1-2; V: TRBV27; size: .; CDR3: CASRQGAVYTDYGYTF; DNA: TGTGCCAGCCGACAGGGTGCCGTGTATACCGACTATGGCTACACCTTC
D: TRBD1; J: TRBJ2-1; V: TRBV13; size: .; CDR3: CASSPAGTGGNEQFF; DNA: TGTGCCAGCAGCCCAGCCGGGACAGGGGGGAATGAGCAGTTCTTC
D: .; J: TRBJ2-5; V: TRBV27; size: .; CDR3: CASSIGRVQETQYF; DNA: TGTGCCAGCAGTATAGGGCGGGTCCAAGAGACCCAGTACTTC
D: .; J: TRBJ2-7; V: TRBV6-6; size: .; CDR3: CASSYSVSDPYEQYF; DNA: TGTGCCAGCAGTTACTCCGTATCAGACCCCTACGAGCAGTACTTC
D: .; J: TRBJ2-1; V: TRBV9; size: .; CDR3: CASSGGPRTVTYNEQFF; DNA: TGTGCCAGCAGCGGTGGTCCCCGGACCGTGACCTACAATGAGCAGTTCTTC
D: .; J: TRBJ2-7; V: TRBV7-9; size: once; CDR3: CASSPKDILGEQYF; DNA: TGTGCCAGCAGCCCCAAGGATATCCTCGGGGAGCAGTACTTC
D: TRBD2; J: TRBJ2-5; V: TRBV4-1; size: .; CDR3: CASSGRLAGGMYQETQYF; DNA: TGCGCCAGCAGCGGGCGACTAGCGGGAGGGATGTACCAAGAGACCCAGTACTTC
D: TRBD1; J: TRBJ2-1; V: TRBV4-1; size: once; CDR3: CASSQQGAQEQFF; DNA: TGCGCCAGCAGCCAGCAGGGGGCACAGGAGCAGTTCTTC
D: .; J: TRBJ2-7; V: TRBV28; size: .; CDR3: CASSLSTGYEQYF; DNA: TGTGCCAGCAGTTTATCCACAGGTTACGAGCAGTACTTC
D: TRBD1; J: TRBJ1-4; V: TRBV5-8; size: .; CDR3: CASSTRRDSRLEGEKLFF; DNA: TGTGCCAGCAGCACACGCCGGGACAGTAGACTTGAAGGTGAAAAACTGTTTTTT
D: .; J: TRBJ2-7; V: TRBV9; size: .; CDR3: CASSVGQGTTYEQYF; DNA: TGTGCCAGCAGCGTTGGTCAGGGGACCACCTACGAGCAGTACTTC
D: TRBD1; J: TRBJ2-1; V: TRBV19; size: once; CDR3: CASKTGLNEQFF; DNA: TGTGCCAGCAAGACAGGGCTGAATGAGCAGTTCTTC
D: .; J: TRBJ2-7; V: TRBV27; size: .; CDR3: CASSPIPGLRSYEQYF; DNA: TGTGCCAGCAGTCCTATTCCGGGACTGCGTTCCTACGAGCAGTACTTC
D: TRBD1; J: TRBJ2-1; V: TRBV7-9; size: .; CDR3: CASSRDRDRSNEQFF; DNA: TGTGCCAGCAGCCGTGACCGGGACAGGTCGAATGAGCAGTTCTTC
D: .; J: TRBJ2-3; V: TRBV9; size: once; CDR3: CASSITGLLTDTQYF; DNA: TGTGCCAGCAGCATCACAGGGCTCCTCACAGATACGCAGTATTTT
D: .; J: TRBJ2-2; V: TRBV7-2; size: .; CDR3: CASTGVAVTGELFF; DNA: TGTGCCAGCACCGGGGTAGCAGTCACCGGGGAGCTGTTTTTT
D: .; J: TRBJ2-2; V: TRBV7-8; size: .; CDR3: CASSLGSRYTGELFF; DNA: TGTGCCAGCAGCTTAGGGTCAAGGTACACCGGGGAGCTGTTTTTT
D: .; J: TRBJ2-2; V: TRBV30; size: once; CDR3: CAWSLNTGPPTGELFF; DNA: TGTGCCTGGAGTCTAAATACAGGGCCTCCGACCGGGGAGCTGTTTTTT